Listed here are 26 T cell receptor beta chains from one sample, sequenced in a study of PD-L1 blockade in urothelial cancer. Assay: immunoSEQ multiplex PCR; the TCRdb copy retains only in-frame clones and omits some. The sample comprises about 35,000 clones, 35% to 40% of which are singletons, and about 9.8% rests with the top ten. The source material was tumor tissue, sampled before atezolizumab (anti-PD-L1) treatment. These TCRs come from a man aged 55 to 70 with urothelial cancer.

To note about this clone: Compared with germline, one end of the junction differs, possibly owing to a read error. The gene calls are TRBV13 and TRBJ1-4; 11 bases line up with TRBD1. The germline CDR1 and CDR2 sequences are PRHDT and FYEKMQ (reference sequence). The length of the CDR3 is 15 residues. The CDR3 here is CASSLGQGASEKLFF. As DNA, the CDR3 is TGTGCCAGCAGTTTAGGACAGGGGGCTTCTGAAAAACTGTTTTTT.

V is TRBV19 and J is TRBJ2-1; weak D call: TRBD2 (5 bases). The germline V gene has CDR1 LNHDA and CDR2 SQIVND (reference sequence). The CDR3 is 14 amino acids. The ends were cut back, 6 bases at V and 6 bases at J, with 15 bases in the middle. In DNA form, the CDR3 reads TGTGCCAGTAGCTCGGGAAATAGCATCAATGAGCAGTTCTTC. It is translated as CASSSGNSINEQFF.

This CDR3 is CASSLVWTRGTDTQYF. DNA for the CDR3: TGTGCCAGCAGTTTAGTTTGGACTAGGGGCACAGATACGCAGTATTTT. V is TRBV28 and J is TRBJ2-3; 7 nucleotides match TRBD2. Germline trimming cut 2 bases from V and 1 base from J; bases unmatched to any gene: 6. This CDR3 comprises 16 residues. The germline V gene encodes CDR1 MDHEN and CDR2 SYDVKM.

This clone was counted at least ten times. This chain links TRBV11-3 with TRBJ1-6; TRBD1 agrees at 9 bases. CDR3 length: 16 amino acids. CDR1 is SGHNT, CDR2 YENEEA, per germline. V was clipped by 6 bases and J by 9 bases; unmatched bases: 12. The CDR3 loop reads CASRLTGTGSSSPLHF. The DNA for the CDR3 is TGTGCCAGCAGACTGACCGGGACAGGGAGTAGTTCACCCCTCCACTTT. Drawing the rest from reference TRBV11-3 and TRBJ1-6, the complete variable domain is EAGVVQSPRYKIIEKKQPVAFWCNPISGHNTLYWYLQNLGQGPELLIRYENEEAVDDSQLPKDRFSAERLKGVDSTLKIQPAELGDSAVYLCASRLTGTGSSSPLHFGNGTRLTVT.

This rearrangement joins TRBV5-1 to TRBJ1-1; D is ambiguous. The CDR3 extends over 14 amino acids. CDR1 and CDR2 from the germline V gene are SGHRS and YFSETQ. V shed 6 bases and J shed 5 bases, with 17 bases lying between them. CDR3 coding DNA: TGCGCCAGCACCCTCGATGCCGTGGGGACTGAAGCTTTCTTT. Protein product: CASTLDAVGTEAFF.

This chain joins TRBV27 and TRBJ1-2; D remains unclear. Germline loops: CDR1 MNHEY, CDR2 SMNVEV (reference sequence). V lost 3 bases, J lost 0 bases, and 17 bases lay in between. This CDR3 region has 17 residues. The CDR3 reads CASSLVGYQSTNYGYTF. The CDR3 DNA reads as TGTGCCAGCAGTTTGGTGGGATACCAATCTACTAACTATGGCTACACCTTC.

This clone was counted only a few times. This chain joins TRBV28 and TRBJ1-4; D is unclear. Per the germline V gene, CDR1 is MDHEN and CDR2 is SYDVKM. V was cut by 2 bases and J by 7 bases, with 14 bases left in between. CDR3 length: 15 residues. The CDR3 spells CASSLVVGRGEKLFF. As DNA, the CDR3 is TGTGCCAGCAGTTTAGTGGTAGGACGGGGTGAAAAACTGTTTTTT.

The CDR3 loop reads CASSPDRGLGGNTIYF. The CDR3, as DNA: TGTGCCAGCTCACCGGACAGGGGACTAGGTGGAAACACCATATATTTT. The rearrangement links TRBV18 to TRBJ1-3; 9 nucleotides align to TRBD1. The CDR3 runs to 16 residues. Germline-derived CDR1 and CDR2 are KGHSH and LQKENI. With V trimmed by 3 bases and J by 3 bases, 6 bases remained unmatched.

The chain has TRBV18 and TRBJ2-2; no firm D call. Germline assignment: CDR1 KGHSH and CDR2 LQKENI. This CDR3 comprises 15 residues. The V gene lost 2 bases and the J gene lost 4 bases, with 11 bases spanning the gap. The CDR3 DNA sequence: TGTGCCAGCTCACCAGCGTCCCAGCCCACCGGGGAGCTGTTTTTT. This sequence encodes CASSPASQPTGELFF.

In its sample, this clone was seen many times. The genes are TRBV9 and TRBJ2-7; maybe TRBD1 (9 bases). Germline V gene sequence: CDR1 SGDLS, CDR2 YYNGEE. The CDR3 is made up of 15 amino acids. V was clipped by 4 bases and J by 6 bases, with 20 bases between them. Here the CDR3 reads CASSPAGDRVREQYF. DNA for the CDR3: TGTGCCAGCAGCCCAGCGGGGGACAGGGTACGCGAGCAGTACTTC.

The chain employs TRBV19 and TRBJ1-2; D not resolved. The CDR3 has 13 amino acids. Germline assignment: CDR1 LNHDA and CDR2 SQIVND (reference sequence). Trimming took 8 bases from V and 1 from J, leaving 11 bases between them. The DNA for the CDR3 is TGTGCCAGTCATCCAACAGTTAACTATGGCTACACCTTC. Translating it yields CASHPTVNYGYTF.

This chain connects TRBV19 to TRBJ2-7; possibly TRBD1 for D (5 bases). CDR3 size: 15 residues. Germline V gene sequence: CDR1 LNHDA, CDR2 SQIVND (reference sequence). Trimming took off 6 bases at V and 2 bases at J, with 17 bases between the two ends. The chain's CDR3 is CASSPLGQPTYEQYF. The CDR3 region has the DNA TGTGCCAGTAGCCCTCTGGGGCAACCCACCTACGAGCAGTACTTC. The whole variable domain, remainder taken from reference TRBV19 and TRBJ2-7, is DGGITQSPKYLFRKEGQNVTLSCEQNLNHDAMYWYRQDPGQGLRLIYYSQIVNDFQKGDIAEGYSVSREKKESFPLTVTSAQKNPTAFYLCASSPLGQPTYEQYFGPGTRLTVT.

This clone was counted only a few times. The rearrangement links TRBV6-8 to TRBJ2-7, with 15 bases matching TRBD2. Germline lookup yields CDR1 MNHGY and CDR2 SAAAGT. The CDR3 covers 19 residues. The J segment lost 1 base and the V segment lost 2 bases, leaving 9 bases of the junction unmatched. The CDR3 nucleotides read TGTGCCAGCAGTTACGGGAAAGGACTAGCGGGAGGGGTATCCTACGAGCAGTACTTC. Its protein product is CASSYGKGLAGGVSYEQYF.

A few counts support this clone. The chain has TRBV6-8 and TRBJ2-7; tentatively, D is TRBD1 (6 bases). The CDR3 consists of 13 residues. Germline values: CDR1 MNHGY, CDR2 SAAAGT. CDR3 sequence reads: CASSYSGQVIISV. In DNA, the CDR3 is TGTGCCAGCAGTTACTCGGGACAAGTAATCATTTCAGTC.

CDR3 nucleotide sequence: TGTGCCAGCAGTGCTGGGACAGGGCTCTATGGCTACACCTTC. Amino acids: CASSAGTGLYGYTF. The chain combines TRBV6-8 with TRBJ1-2; 9 bases align to TRBD1. Trimming removed 5 bases from V and 4 bases from J; junction bases left unmatched: 5. Germline CDR1 is MNHGY and CDR2 is SAAAGT. The CDR3 has 14 residues.

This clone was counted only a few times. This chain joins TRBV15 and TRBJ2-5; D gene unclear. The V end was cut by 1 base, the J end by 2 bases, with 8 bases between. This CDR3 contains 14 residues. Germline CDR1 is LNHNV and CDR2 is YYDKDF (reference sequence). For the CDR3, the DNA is TGTGCCACCAGCAGAGTGGCTTCACAAGAGACCCAGTACTTC. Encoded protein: CATSRVASQETQYF.

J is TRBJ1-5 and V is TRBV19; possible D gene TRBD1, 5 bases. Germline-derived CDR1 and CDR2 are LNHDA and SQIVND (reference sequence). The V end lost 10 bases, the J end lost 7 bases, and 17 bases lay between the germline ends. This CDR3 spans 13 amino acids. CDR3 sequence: CATGWGGTQPQHF. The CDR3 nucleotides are TGTGCCACCGGATGGGGGGGAACACAGCCCCAGCATTTT.

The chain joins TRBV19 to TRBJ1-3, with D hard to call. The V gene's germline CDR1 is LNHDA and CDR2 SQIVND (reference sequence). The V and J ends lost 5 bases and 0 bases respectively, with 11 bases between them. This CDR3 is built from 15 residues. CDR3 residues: CASSLGRISGNTIYF. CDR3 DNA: TGTGCCAGTAGTCTCGGACGTATCTCTGGAAACACCATATATTTT.

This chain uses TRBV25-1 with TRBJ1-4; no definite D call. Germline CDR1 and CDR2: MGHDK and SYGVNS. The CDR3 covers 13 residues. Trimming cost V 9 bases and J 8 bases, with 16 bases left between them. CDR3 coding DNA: TGTGCCAGTAGCGGGAGTGGTCGCGAAAAACTGTTTTTT. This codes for CASSGSGREKLFF.

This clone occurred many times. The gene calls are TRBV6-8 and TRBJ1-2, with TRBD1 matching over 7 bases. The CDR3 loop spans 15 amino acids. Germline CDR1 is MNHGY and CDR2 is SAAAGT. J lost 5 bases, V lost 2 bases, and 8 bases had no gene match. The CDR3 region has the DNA TGTGCCAGCAGTTACAGAGGCGAGGGGGCTTATGGCTACACCTTC. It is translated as CASSYRGEGAYGYTF.

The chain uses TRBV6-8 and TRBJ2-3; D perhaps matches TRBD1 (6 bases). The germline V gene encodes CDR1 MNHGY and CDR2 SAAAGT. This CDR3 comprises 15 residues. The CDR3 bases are TGTGCAACTGGGGGCAGGGGAAAGGGGGCAGATACGCAGTATTTT. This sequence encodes CATGGRGKGADTQYF.

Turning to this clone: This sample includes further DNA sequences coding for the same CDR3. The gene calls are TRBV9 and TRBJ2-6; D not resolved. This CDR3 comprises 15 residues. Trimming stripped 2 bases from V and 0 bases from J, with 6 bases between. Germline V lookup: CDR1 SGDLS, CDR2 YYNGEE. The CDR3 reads CASSVGDSGANVLTF. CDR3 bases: TGTGCCAGCAGCGTTGGGGACTCTGGGGCCAACGTCCTGACTTTC.

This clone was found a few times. CDR3 coding DNA: TGTGCCAGCAGTGATCTAGCCAGGGGCTACAATGAGCAGTTCTTC. Its translation is CASSDLARGYNEQFF. The chain recombines TRBV6-8 with TRBJ2-1, with a possible D match to TRBD1 (6 bases). The V gene lost 5 bases and the J gene lost 3 bases, with 14 bases spanning the gap. Germline values: CDR1 MNHGY, CDR2 SAAAGT. The length of the CDR3 is 15 residues.

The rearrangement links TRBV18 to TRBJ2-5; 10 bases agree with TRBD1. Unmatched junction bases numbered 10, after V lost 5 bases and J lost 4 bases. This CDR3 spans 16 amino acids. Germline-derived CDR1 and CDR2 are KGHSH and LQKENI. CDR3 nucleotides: TGTGCCAGCTCAAGACGGACAGGGGGAACAAGAGAGACCCAGTACTTC. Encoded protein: CASSRRTGGTRETQYF.

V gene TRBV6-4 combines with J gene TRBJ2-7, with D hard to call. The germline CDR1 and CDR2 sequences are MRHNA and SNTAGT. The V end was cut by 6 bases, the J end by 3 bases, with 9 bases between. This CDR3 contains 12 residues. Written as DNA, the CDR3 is TGTGCCAGCAGCCCAGGAAACTACGAGCAGTACTTC. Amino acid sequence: CASSPGNYEQYF.

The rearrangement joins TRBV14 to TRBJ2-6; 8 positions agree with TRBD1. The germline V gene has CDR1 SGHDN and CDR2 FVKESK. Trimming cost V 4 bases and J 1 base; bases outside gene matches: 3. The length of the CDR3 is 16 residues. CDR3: CASSRQGASGANVLTF. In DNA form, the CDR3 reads TGTGCCAGCAGCCGGCAGGGGGCATCTGGGGCCAACGTCCTGACTTTC.